One sample yielded the 21 T cell receptor beta chains listed below, sequenced in a study of blood T cell repertoires in COVID-19. The repertoire was sequenced with immunoSEQ multiplex PCR; TCRdb's copy has only in-frame clones and lacks some. The table lists fewer than 250,000 clones, around 82% of them singletons. The sequenced sample was peripheral blood. The receptor source for this set is a woman in her fifties or sixties with acute or convalescent COVID-19.

This chain uses TRBV6-6 with TRBJ1-1, with 9 bases lining up with TRBD1. The ends lost 2 bases at V and 5 bases at J; junction bases unmatched: 3. The germline V gene encodes CDR1 MNHNY and CDR2 SVGAGI (reference sequence). The CDR3 sequence is 14 residues long. The CDR3 is CASSYQTGGTEAFF. In nucleotides, the CDR3 is TGTGCCAGCAGTTACCAGACAGGGGGGACTGAAGCTTTCTTT.

The gene calls are TRBV7-8 and TRBJ2-3; perhaps TRBD2 as D (7 bases). Germline V lookup: CDR1 SGHVS, CDR2 FQNEAQ. V was shortened by 2 bases and J by 4 bases, with 19 bases between the two germline ends. The CDR3 is made up of 17 amino acids. CDR3 loop: CASSLRGGSPGSDTQYF. CDR3 bases: TGTGCCAGCAGCTTAAGGGGGGGGTCTCCCGGCTCAGATACGCAGTATTTT.

DNA for the CDR3: TGTGCCAGCAGCCAAGGTAGTCTAGCCAAAAACATTCAGTACTTC. Encoded protein: CASSQGSLAKNIQYF. The rearrangement links TRBV3-1 (or the pseudogene TRBV3-2) to TRBJ2-4; unclear D gene. The germline V gene encodes CDR1 LGHDT and CDR2 YNNKEL (reference sequence). V was shortened by 1 base and J by 0 bases, with 7 bases between the two germline ends. CDR3 size: 15 residues.

This chain links TRBV27 with TRBJ2-1, with unresolved D. This CDR3 spans 11 amino acids. V lost 7 bases and J 4 bases, leaving 5 bases between the germline ends. Germline CDR1 MNHEY, CDR2 SMNVEV (reference sequence). Here the CDR3 DNA reads TGTGCCAGCATCATGTACAATGAGCAGTTCTTC. It encodes CASIMYNEQFF.

This chain links TRBV15 with TRBJ2-5, with D perhaps TRBD2 (5 bases). Trimming left V 1 base short and J 5 bases short, with 14 bases between. The CDR3 sequence is 15 residues long. Germline CDR1 reads LNHNV; CDR2 reads YYDKDF (reference sequence). The CDR3 reads CATSRGEGRLETQYF. The DNA for the CDR3 is TGTGCCACCAGCAGAGGTGAGGGCCGCCTCGAGACCCAGTACTTC.

A few counts support this clone. The DNA for the CDR3 is TGTGCCAGCAGTTCCCCCCTGCGAGCTGCGGGCTACACCTTC. Translation gives CASSSPLRAAGYTF. V and J are TRBV6-5 and TRBJ1-2; no clear D. This CDR3 contains 14 residues. The germline V gene has CDR1 MNHEY and CDR2 SVGAGI. V lost 4 bases and J lost 8, with 17 bases in between.

The chain is built from TRBV9 and TRBJ1-1; tentatively, D is TRBD1 (5 bases). This CDR3 has 15 amino acids. V was trimmed by 1 base and J by 10 bases, leaving 20 bases between them. Germline V gives CDR1 SGDLS, CDR2 YYNGEE. The DNA of the CDR3 is TGTGCCAGCAGCGTAACAGTCCGGACATGTTTGGGAGCTTTCTTT. Protein sequence: CASSVTVRTCLGAFF.

This chain uses TRBV5-1 with TRBJ2-1; 7 bases line up with TRBD1. V dropped 1 base and J dropped 2; count of bases not matched to a gene: 3. CDR1 is SGHRS, CDR2 YFSETQ, per germline. The CDR3 contains 15 residues. The CDR3 region has the DNA TGCGCCAGCAGCTTGACAGGGGAACCCTACAATGAGCAGTTCTTC. Translated, it gives CASSLTGEPYNEQFF. The complete variable domain, with remaining parts taken from reference TRBV5-1 and TRBJ2-1, reads KAGVTQTPRYLIKTRGQQVTLSCSPISGHRSVSWYQQTPGQGLQFLFEYFSETQRNKGNFPGRFSGRQFSNSRSEMNVSTLELGDSALYLCASSLTGEPYNEQFFGPGTRLTVL.

V and J are TRBV20-1 and TRBJ1-2; no reliable D call. V was pared by 6 bases and J by 4 bases, with 9 bases between. Germline CDR1 is DFQATT and CDR2 is SNEGSKA (reference sequence). CDR3 length equals 11 residues. The CDR3 loop is CSAQTAYGYTF. In nucleotides, the CDR3 is TGCAGTGCCCAGACTGCCTATGGCTACACCTTC.

This chain links TRBV9 with TRBJ2-7; tentatively, D is TRBD2 (6 bases). The germline gives CDR1 SGDLS, CDR2 YYNGEE. V dropped 3 bases and J dropped 2 bases, with 12 bases sitting between them. This CDR3 comprises 14 residues. CDR3 DNA sequence: TGTGCCAGCAGCGCCGACGGACTAACCTACGAGCAGTACTTC. Translated: CASSADGLTYEQYF.

The chain is built from TRBV7-8 and TRBJ2-1; 11 bases are shared with TRBD2. The ends lost 1 base at V and 0 bases at J; junction bases unmatched: 11. The germline gives CDR1 SGHVS, CDR2 FQNEAQ. The CDR3 is 20 residues long. CDR3 residues: CASSLGRLAGGLGSYNEQFF. The CDR3, as DNA: TGTGCCAGCAGCTTAGGACGGCTAGCGGGAGGACTCGGCTCCTACAATGAGCAGTTCTTC.

This clone was picked up a small number of times. The V and J genes are TRBV5-8 and TRBJ2-3; 8 bases match TRBD2. Unmatched junction bases numbered 19, after V lost 6 bases and J lost 7 bases. Germline CDR1 SGHTS, CDR2 YDEGEE. This CDR3 has 17 residues. CDR3 DNA: TGTGCCAGCAACTTTCTATTGGCTAGCGGGCTGGGGAATACGCAGTATTTT. Amino acids: CASNFLLASGLGNTQYF.

The CDR3 region is CASSKSNPTGAEKPQHF. In DNA, the CDR3 is TGTGCCAGTAGTAAGTCCAACCCGACAGGGGCAGAGAAGCCCCAGCATTTT. The genes are TRBV19 and TRBJ1-5; 8 bases are shared with TRBD1. Germline V gene data show CDR1 as LNHDA and CDR2 as SQIVND (reference sequence). The J segment lost 8 bases and the V segment lost 4 bases, leaving 16 bases of the junction unmatched. The CDR3 is 17 residues long.

This clone has only a few counts. The rearrangement uses TRBV10-2 and TRBJ1-5; a weak D match, TRBD1 (6 bases). The germline gives CDR1 WSHSY, CDR2 SAAADI. Trimming removed 3 bases at V and 6 bases at J, with 12 bases between. CDR3 length: 14 amino acids. CDR3 residues: CASSDIQGSQPQHF. The CDR3 region has the DNA TGCGCCAGCAGTGACATACAGGGAAGTCAGCCCCAGCATTTT.

This clone appeared a single time. The gene calls are TRBV29-1 and TRBJ1-1, with D possibly being TRBD1 (5 bases). The V gene's germline CDR1 is SQVTM and CDR2 ANQGSEA. The CDR3 has 15 residues. Trimming removed 7 bases at V and 1 base at J, with 19 bases between. In DNA form, the CDR3 reads TGCAGCGGCACTACGCAGGGAAATAAGAACACTGAAGCTTTCTTT. This encodes CSGTTQGNKNTEAFF.

The genes are TRBV9 and TRBJ1-4, with 10 bases aligning to TRBD1. This CDR3 comprises 15 residues. J was trimmed by 7 bases and V by 3 bases; bases with no gene match: 6. Germline lookup yields CDR1 SGDLS and CDR2 YYNGEE. Here the CDR3 reads CASSASGQGGEKLFF. CDR3 DNA sequence: TGTGCCAGCAGCGCCTCCGGACAGGGGGGTGAAAAACTGTTTTTT.

V gene TRBV29-1 combines with J gene TRBJ2-1; no definite D call. CDR3 length: 12 residues. CDR1 is SQVTM, CDR2 ANQGSEA, per germline. V shed 4 bases and J shed 4 bases, with 8 bases lying between them. CDR3 nucleotide sequence: TGCAGCGTTGCCGAGGTTTACAATGAGCAGTTCTTC. Residues: CSVAEVYNEQFF.

The rearrangement links TRBV24-1 to TRBJ1-2; TRBD1 aligns across 11 bases. V dropped 4 bases and J dropped 5; count of bases not matched to a gene: 8. The germline V gene has CDR1 KGHDR and CDR2 SFDVKD. This CDR3 is built from 16 residues. The CDR3 sequence: CATSDPGTGGSYGYTF. The CDR3 DNA reads TGTGCCACCAGTGACCCCGGGACAGGGGGTTCGTATGGCTACACCTTC.

The chain combines TRBV6-2 or TRBV6-3 with TRBJ2-2; TRBD2 might be the D (5 bases). From germline, CDR1 is MNHEY and CDR2 SVGEGT. V lost 0 bases to trimming and J lost 5 bases, with 13 bases between them. This CDR3 comprises 16 residues. CDR3 in DNA: TGTGCCAGCAGTTACTCACTAGGTTCTTTTACCGGGGAGCTGTTTTTT. It encodes CASSYSLGSFTGELFF.

This chain connects TRBV11-2 to TRBJ2-1; possibly TRBD1 for D (6 bases). This CDR3 has 12 amino acids. Germline assignment: CDR1 SGHAT and CDR2 FQNNGV. Trimming shortened V by 5 bases and J by 10 bases, and 12 bases separated the two germline ends. The CDR3: CASSQGTREQFF. CDR3 DNA sequence: TGTGCCAGCAGCCAGGGGACAAGAGAGCAGTTCTTC. The full variable domain, its missing parts supplied by reference TRBV11-2 and TRBJ2-1, is EAGVAQSPRYKIIEKRQSVAFWCNPISGHATLYWYQQILGQGPKLLIQFQNNGVVDDSQLPKDRFSAERLKGVDSTLKIQPAKLEDSAVYLCASSQGTREQFFGPGTRLTVL.

This chain uses TRBV11-2 with TRBJ2-3; TRBD2 is a possible D gene (6 bases). CDR3 size: 17 residues. V lost 5 bases and J lost 1, with 19 bases in between. Germline V gene lookup returns CDR1 SGHAT and CDR2 FQNNGV. The CDR3 region is CASSPHLDYPRTDTQYF. The CDR3 DNA is TGTGCCAGCAGCCCACACTTGGACTACCCTCGCACAGATACGCAGTATTTT.